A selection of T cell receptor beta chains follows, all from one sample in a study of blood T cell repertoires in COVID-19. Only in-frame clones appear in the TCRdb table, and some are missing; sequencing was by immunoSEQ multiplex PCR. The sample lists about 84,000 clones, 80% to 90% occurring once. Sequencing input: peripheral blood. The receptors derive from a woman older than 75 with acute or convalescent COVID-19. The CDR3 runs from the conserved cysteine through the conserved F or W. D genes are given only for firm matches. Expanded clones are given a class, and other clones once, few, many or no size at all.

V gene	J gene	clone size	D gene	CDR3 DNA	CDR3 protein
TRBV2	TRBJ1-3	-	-	TGTGCCAGCAGTGAGTCAGGGACTGGAAACACCATATATTTT	CASSESGTGNTIYF
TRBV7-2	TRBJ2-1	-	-	TGTGCCAGCAGCCCCTTAGTGGGGGGGACAGGAGGCTCCTACAATGAGCAGTTCTTC	CASSPLVGGTGGSYNEQFF
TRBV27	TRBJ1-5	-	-	TGTGCCAGCAGTTTCGGGGGGGCTAGCAATCAGCCCCAGCATTTT	CASSFGGASNQPQHF
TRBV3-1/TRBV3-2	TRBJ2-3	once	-	TGTGCCAGCAGCCAATTAGGCCGGGGTTCAACAGATACGCAGTATTTT	CASSQLGRGSTDTQYF
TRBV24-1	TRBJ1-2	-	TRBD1	TGTGCCACCAGTGATTCGGACAGGGCGGATGGCTACACCTTC	CATSDSDRADGYTF
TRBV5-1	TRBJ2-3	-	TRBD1	TGCGCCAGCAGCTGGGACAGCCCCGGGACAGATACGCAGTATTTT	CASSWDSPGTDTQYF
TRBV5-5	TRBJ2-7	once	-	TGTGCCAGCAGCTTGGCCGGGGGTATCCTCTACGAGCAGTACTTC	CASSLAGGILYEQYF
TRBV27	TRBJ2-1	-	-	TGTGCCAGCAGTCCGACTAGAAACAATGAGCAGTTCTTC	CASSPTRNNEQFF
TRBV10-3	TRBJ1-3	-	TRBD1	TGTGCCATCAGTGTCCAACCCGGGACAGGGTATAGCTCTGGAAACACCATATATTTT	CAISVQPGTGYSSGNTIYF
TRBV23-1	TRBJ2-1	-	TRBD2	TGCGCCAGCAGTCAAGAGCCGGGACTAGCGGGGGGGCCATACAATGAGCAGTTCTTC	CASSQEPGLAGGPYNEQFF
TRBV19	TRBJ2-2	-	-	TGTGCCAGTAGTATCGGCGGGGTACGGACCGGGGAGCTGTTTTTT	CASSIGGVRTGELFF
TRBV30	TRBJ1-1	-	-	TGTGCCTGGAGTTTTAGTAACACTGAAGCTTTCTTT	CAWSFSNTEAFF
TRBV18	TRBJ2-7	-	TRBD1	TGTGCCAGCTCACCGGACAGGGATTCCCGGAAGTACTTC	CASSPDRDSRKYF
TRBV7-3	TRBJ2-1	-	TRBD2	TGTGCCAGCAGCTTGGGACTAGCGGGGGTAGATGAGCAGTTCTTC	CASSLGLAGVDEQFF
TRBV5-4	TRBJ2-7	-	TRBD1	TGTGCCAGCAGCGTGACAGGGTTCAACGAGCAGTACTTC	CASSVTGFNEQYF
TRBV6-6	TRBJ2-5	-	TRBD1	TGTGCCAGCAGTGACCCGGGACAGGCACTTAAAACCCAGTACTTC	CASSDPGQALKTQYF
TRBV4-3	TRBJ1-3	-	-	TGCGCCAGCAGCCAAGTGCGAGGGAACTCTGGAAACACCATATATTTT	CASSQVRGNSGNTIYF
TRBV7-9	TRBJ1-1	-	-	TGTGCCAGCAGCTTAGTAGTCAGCGCAGGGACTGAAGCTTTCTTT	CASSLVVSAGTEAFF
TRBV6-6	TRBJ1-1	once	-	TGTGCCAGCAGTCCCAGGGGTCGTAAGGGGACTGAAGCTTTCTTT	CASSPRGRKGTEAFF
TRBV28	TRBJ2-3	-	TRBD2	TGTGCCAGCAGTTCCCCCAGCGGGGGGGCAGATACGCAGTATTTT	CASSSPSGGADTQYF
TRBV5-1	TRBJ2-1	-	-	TGCGCCAGCCGCCGGGGGATAAGCTCCTACAATGAGCAGTTCTTC	CASRRGISSYNEQFF
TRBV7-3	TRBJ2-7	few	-	TGTGCCAGCAGCTTAACAGGGGGTCACTACTACGAGCAGTACTTC	CASSLTGGHYYEQYF
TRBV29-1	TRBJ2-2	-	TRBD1	TGCAGCGTCGGACAGGGAAAGGACACCGGGGAGCTGTTTTTT	CSVGQGKDTGELFF
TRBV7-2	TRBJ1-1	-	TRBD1	TGTGCCAGCAGTTCGCCGGGACAGAAGAACACTGAAGCTTTCTTT	CASSSPGQKNTEAFF
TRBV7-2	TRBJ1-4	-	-	TGTGCCAGCAGCTTAAACCCCCCGGGAGCTGGCGAAAAACTGTTTTTT	CASSLNPPGAGEKLFF
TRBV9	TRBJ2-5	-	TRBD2	TGTGCCAGCAGCGTAGGTACTAGCGGGTTAGAGACCCAGTACTTC	CASSVGTSGLETQYF
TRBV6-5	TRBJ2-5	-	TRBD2	TGTGCCAGCAGTTACTTGGGGTTCGAAGCGGGGGGGACCCAGTACTTC	CASSYLGFEAGGTQYF